This T cell receptor beta chain appears in the sequencing data of a study of T cell repertoires in cytomegalovirus infection. As for the study in general: Epitope selection comprised recently identified HLA-C-restricted CMV epitopes and well-studied HLA-B-restricted CMV epitopes. Public signatures in TCR beta pointed to CMV infection and matching HLA type. Study results and limitations: Pooled public TCR beta family frequency picked out CMV carriers with the relevant HLA. The ex vivo response showed dominance by HLA-C-restricted CMV-specific TCR beta clonotypes.

Each CDR3 protein is one row after TCRdb ran MiXCR on the reads. The sample holds approximately 910,000 distinct CDR3 sequences, around 30% seen once. Many counts were recorded for this clonotype. The antigen is unknown. CDR3 length: 18 amino acids. With 1 base clipped from V and 4 bases from J, the junction kept 7 bases outside the gene matches. In germline, CDR1 is SGHVS, CDR2 FNYEAQ. The TCR sequence derives from a human donor in good health (CMV status not recorded). Some clones in this sample may be carry-over from other donors' samples. The chain links TRBV7-6 to TRBJ2-2, with TRBD2 matching 12 bases. The sample in question was cultured CD8+ T cells from PBMCs, obtained from culture after CMV antigen stimulation. The CDR3 DNA is TGTGCCAGCAGCTTAGGACTAGCGGGGGCCCCGAGCACCGGGGAGCTGTTTTTT. Protein sequence: CASSLGLAGAPSTGELFF.